This T cell receptor beta chain originates from a study of blood T cells in healthy people across ages. The CDR3 sequence is 19 residues long. V shed 0 bases and J 0 bases; nucleotides not matched to a gene: 10. Germline V gene sequence: CDR1 MRHNA, CDR2 SNTAGT. A sample-barcoded 5' primer and a J-beta primer mix were used in a second PCR of roughly 6 to 11 cycles. Each of the cDNA molecules was tagged by a template-switch adaptor with 12 random nucleotides. Via MiXCR, TCRdb re-called the 5' RACE reads, giving one row per CDR3 protein. The data show approximately 1.5 million distinct CDR3 sequences, with about 31% seen just once and around 11% held by the top ten. Donors were systemically healthy Caucasian individuals from Russia aged 6 to 90 years. Per-sample PBMC isolation yielded at least 7 million cells. Only a few counts were recorded for this clonotype. Antigen specificity is unknown. Overall study results and limits: Roughly linearly, TCR beta diversity per million T cells fell as age increased.

Sequencing was carried out using blood. This TCR was sampled from a woman in her twenties or thirties in good health. J is TRBJ2-1 and V is TRBV6-4, with 8 nucleotides matching TRBD2. The CDR3 region is CASSDSSRKSGSSYNEQFF. The CDR3 nucleotides read TGTGCCAGCAGTGACTCGAGTAGGAAGAGCGGGAGCTCCTACAATGAGCAGTTCTTC.